The clone carrying this T cell receptor beta chain has at least ten counts. This record belongs to a study of metastatic and nonmetastatic thyroid tumors. Study-level information: Repertoire comparisons spanned blood and tumor or nodule tissue from malignant and benign thyroid patients.

Trimming left V 4 bases short and J 7 bases short, with 17 bases between. The V gene's germline CDR1 is LNHDA and CDR2 SQIVND (reference sequence). The CDR3 has 15 residues. Each patient went into thyroid surgery without having received any treatment. Source study methods: Across clinicopathological groups, CDR3 differences served as the basis for building a distant-metastasis classifier for papillary thyroid cancer. TCRdb re-called the PCR reads through MiXCR. Clone size and V and J calls follow TCRdb, not the original study. Found here are tens of thousands of clones, approximately 11% of them singletons; the top ten hold approximately 10%.

The TCR comes from a female donor with papillary thyroid cancer or a benign thyroid nodule (not recorded which). Some clones in this sample may be carry-over from other donors' samples. Sequencing was performed on blood. This chain uses TRBV19 with TRBJ1-5; weak D call: TRBD1 (5 bases). The CDR3 is CASSNPTQGWQPQHF. The CDR3 DNA is TGTGCCAGTAGTAACCCCACCCAGGGCTGGCAGCCCCAGCATTTT.